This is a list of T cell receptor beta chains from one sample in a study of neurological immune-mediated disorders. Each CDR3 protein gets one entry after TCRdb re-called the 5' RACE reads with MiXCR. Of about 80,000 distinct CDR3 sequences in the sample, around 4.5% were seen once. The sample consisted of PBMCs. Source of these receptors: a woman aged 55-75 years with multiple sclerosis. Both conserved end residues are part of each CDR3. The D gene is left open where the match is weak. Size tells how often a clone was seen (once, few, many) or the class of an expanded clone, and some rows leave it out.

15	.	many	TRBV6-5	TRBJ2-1	TGTGCCAGCAACACCGGGGTCCGCTCCTACAATGAGCAGTTCTTC	CASNTGVRSYNEQFF
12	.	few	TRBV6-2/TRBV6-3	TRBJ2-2	TGTGCCAGCAGAGAACTAACCGGGGAGCTGTTTTTT	CASRELTGELFF
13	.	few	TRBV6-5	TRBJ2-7	TGTGCCAGCAGTTTCGGACGGTCCTACGAGCAGTACTTC	CASSFGRSYEQYF
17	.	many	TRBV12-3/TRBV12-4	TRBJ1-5	TGTGCCAGCAGTAGACGGCTGGTGGCAGGTCACAATCAGCCCCAGCATTTT	CASSRRLVAGHNQPQHF
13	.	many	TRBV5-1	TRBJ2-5	TGCGCCAGCAGCCTGCGGCGGCAAGAGACCCAGTACTTC	CASSLRRQETQYF
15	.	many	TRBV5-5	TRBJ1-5	TGTGCCAGCAGCTTTTTCCCAGGGGAAGGGCAGCCCCAGCATTTT	CASSFFPGEGQPQHF
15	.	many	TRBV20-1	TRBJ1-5	TGCAGTGCTAGGGTACGGGAGTATAGCAATCAGCCCCAGCATTTT	CSARVREYSNQPQHF
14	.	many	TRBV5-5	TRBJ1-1	TGTGCCAGCAGCTTGGACATTTATAACACTGAAGCTTTCTTT	CASSLDIYNTEAFF
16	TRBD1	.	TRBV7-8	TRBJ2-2	TGTGCCAGCAGCCCTGGACAGGGAATAGGTACCGGGGAGCTGTTTTTT	CASSPGQGIGTGELFF
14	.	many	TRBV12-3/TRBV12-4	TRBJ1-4	TGTGCCAGCAGGACCTCTGCAACTAATGAAAAACTGTTTTTT	CASRTSATNEKLFF
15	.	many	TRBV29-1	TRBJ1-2	TGCAGCGTGGGCCCAGGTGGGCCCTCTCTGTGGGGCTACACCTTC	CSVGPGGPSLWGYTF
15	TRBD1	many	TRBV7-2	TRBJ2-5	TGTGCCAGCAGCCGGGACAGGGGCCACCAAGAGACCCAGTACTTC	CASSRDRGHQETQYF
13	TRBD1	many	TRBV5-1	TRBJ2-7	TGCGCCAGCAGCTTGGAGGACAGGGTTGAGCAGTACTTC	CASSLEDRVEQYF
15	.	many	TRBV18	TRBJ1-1	TGTGCCAGCTCATCTTCAACTGGAGGTGGCACTGAAGCTTTCTTT	CASSSSTGGGTEAFF
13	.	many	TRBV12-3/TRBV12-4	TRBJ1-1	TGTGCCAGCAGCCGCCAGGGAGTAACTGAAGCTTTCTTT	CASSRQGVTEAFF
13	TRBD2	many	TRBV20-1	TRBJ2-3	TGCAGTGCTAGCGCTAGCGGGGGTGATACGCAGTATTTT	CSASASGGDTQYF
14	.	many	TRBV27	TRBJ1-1	TGTGCCAGCAGTTTATCGGCAAGGTTGACTGAAGCTTTCTTT	CASSLSARLTEAFF
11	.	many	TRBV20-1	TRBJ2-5	TGCAGTGCTAGATATGCGGAGACCCAGTACTTC	CSARYAETQYF
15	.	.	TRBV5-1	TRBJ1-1	TGCGCCAGCAGCCGCCAGAAGACAGGGAACACTGAAGCTTTCTTT	CASSRQKTGNTEAFF
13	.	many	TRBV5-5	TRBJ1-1	TGTGCCAGCAGCTTGGTCGGCAGGGCGCGGGCTTTCTTT	CASSLVGRARAFF
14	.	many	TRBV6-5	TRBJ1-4	TGTGCCAGCAGACGGCGGGGGGAATTTGAAAAACTGTTTTTT	CASRRRGEFEKLFF
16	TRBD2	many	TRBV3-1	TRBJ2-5	TGTGCCAGCAGCTTTCGAACTAGCGGGAAGAGAGAGACCCAGTACTTC	CASSFRTSGKRETQYF
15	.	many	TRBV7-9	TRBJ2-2	TGTGCCAGCAGCTCTTGGGAGAAGAACACCGGGGAGCTGTTTTTT	CASSSWEKNTGELFF
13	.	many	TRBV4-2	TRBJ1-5	TGTGCCAGCAGCCTCCGGGTCAATCAGCCCCAGCATTTT	CASSLRVNQPQHF
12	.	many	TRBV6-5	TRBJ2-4	TGTGCCAGCAGCTCCCGGGCGACCATTCAGTACTTC	CASSSRATIQYF
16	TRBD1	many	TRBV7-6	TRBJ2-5	TGTGCCAGCAGCTCGACAGGGGGCCATAATCAAGAGACCCAGTACTTC	CASSSTGGHNQETQYF
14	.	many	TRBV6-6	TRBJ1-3	TGTGCCAGCAGGGGGGCAGCCTCTGGAAACACCATATATTTT	CASRGAASGNTIYF
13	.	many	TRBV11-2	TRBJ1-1	TGTGCCAGCAGCCAGACGAGGGACACTGAAGCTTTCTTT	CASSQTRDTEAFF
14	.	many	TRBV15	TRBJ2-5	TGTGCCACCAGCAGAGATAGAGCGGAGGAGACCCAGTACTTC	CATSRDRAEETQYF
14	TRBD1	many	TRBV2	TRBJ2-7	TGTGCCAGCAAAGGACAGGGAGCTGTCTACGAGCAGTACTTC	CASKGQGAVYEQYF
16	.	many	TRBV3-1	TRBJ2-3	TGTGCCAGCAGCCAACCCCCCGCTGGGGCGGACGATACGCAGTATTTT	CASSQPPAGADDTQYF